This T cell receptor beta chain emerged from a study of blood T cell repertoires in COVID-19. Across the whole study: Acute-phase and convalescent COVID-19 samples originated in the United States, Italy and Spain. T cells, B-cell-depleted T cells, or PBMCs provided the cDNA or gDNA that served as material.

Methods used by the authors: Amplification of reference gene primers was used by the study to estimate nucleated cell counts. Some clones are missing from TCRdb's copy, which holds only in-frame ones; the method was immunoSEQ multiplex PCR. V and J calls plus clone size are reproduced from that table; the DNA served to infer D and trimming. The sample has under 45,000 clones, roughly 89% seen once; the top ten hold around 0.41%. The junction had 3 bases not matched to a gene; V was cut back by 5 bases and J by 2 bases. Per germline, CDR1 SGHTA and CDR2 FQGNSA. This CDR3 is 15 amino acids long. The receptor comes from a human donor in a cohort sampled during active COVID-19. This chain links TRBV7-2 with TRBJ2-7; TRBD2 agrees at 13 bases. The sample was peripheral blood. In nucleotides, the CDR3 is TGTGCCAGCAGCATAGGGACTAGCGGGGCCTACGAGCAGTACTTC. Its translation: CASSIGTSGAYEQYF.